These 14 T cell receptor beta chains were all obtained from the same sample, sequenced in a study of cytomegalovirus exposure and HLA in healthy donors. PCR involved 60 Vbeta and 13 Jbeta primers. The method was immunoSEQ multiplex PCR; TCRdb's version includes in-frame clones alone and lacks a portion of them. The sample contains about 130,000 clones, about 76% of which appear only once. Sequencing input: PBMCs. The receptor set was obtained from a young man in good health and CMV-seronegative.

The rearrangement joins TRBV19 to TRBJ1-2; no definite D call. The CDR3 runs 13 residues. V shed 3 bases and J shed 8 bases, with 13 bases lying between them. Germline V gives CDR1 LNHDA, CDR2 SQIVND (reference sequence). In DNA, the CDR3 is TGTGCCAGTAGTATCGTGGCGAGGGAGGGCTACACCTTC. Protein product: CASSIVAREGYTF.

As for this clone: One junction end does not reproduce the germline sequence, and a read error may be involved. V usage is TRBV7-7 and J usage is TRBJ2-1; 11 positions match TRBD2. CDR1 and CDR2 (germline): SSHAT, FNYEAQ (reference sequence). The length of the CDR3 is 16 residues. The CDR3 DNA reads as TGTGCTAGCAGTCCGGGGACTAGCGGCTCCTACAATGAGCAGTTCTTC. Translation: CASSPGTSGSYNEQFF.

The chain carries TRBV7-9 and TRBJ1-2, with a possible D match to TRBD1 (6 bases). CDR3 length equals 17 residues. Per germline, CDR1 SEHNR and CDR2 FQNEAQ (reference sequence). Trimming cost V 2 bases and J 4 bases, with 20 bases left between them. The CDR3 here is CASSLYIRDTEGYGYTF. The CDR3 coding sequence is TGTGCCAGCAGCTTATACATTCGGGACACCGAAGGCTATGGCTACACCTTC.

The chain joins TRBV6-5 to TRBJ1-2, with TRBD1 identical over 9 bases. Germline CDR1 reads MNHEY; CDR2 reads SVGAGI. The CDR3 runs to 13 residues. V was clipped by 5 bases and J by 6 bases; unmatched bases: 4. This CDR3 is CASSPGQGDGYTF. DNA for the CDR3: TGTGCCAGCAGTCCGGGACAGGGTGATGGCTACACCTTC.

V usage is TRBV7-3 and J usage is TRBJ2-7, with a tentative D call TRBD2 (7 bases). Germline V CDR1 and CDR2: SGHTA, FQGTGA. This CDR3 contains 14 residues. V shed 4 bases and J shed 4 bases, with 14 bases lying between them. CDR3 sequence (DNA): TGTGCCAGCAGCTGGAGGGGGGGCGATTACGAGCAGTACTTC. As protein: CASSWRGGDYEQYF.

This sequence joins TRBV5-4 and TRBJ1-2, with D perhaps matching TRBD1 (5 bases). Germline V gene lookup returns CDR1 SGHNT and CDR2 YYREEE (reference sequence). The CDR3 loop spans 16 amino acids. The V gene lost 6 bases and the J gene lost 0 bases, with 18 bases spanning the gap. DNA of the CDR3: TGTGCCAGCAAGGGGATCAGCCACACTACTAACTATGGCTACACCTTC. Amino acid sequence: CASKGISHTTNYGYTF.

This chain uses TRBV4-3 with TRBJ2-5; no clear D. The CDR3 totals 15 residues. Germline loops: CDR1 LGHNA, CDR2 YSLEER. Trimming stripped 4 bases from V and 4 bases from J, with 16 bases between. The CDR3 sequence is CASSPYARVGETQYF. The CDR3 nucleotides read TGCGCCAGCAGCCCTTATGCACGGGTAGGAGAGACCCAGTACTTC.

The CDR3 spells CASSLGGNYGYTF. CDR3 DNA sequence: TGTGCCAGCAGTTTAGGGGGGAACTATGGCTACACCTTC. The chain employs TRBV28 and TRBJ1-2, with D perhaps matching TRBD1 (5 bases). Germline V gene lookup returns CDR1 MDHEN and CDR2 SYDVKM. Trimming took off 2 bases at V and 2 bases at J, with 6 bases between the two ends. The CDR3 totals 13 residues.

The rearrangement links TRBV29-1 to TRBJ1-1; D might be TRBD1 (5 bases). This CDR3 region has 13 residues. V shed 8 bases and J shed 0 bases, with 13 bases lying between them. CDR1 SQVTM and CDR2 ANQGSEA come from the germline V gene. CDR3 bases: TGCAGCTCCCGGGGGGTTATGAACACTGAAGCTTTCTTT. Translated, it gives CSSRGVMNTEAFF.

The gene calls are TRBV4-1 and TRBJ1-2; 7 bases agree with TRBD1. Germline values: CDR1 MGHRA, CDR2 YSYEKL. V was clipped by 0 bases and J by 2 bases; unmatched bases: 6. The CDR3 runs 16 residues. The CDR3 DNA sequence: TGCGCCAGCAGCCAAGACCCGGGACAGATGAACTATGGCTACACCTTC. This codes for CASSQDPGQMNYGYTF.

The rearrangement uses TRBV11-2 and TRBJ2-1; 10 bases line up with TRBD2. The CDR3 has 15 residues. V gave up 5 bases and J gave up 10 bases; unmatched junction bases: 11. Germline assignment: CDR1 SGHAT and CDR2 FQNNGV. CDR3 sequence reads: CASSIAGGSIGEQFF. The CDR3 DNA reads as TGTGCCAGCAGCATAGCGGGGGGCAGCATTGGAGAGCAGTTCTTC.

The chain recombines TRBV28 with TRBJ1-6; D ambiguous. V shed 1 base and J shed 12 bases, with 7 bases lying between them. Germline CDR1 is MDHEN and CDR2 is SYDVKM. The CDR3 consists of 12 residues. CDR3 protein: CASSLLALPLHF. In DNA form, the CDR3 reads TGTGCCAGCAGTTTATTAGCACTACCCCTCCACTTT.

CDR3 loop: CASRTDRGAWEYTF. For the CDR3, the DNA is TGTGCCAGCAGGACGGACAGGGGAGCCTGGGAATACACCTTC. V is TRBV2 and J is TRBJ1-2; TRBD1 matches at 9 bases. Germline loops: CDR1 SNHLY, CDR2 FYNNEI. V dropped 6 bases and J dropped 11; count of bases not matched to a gene: 13. The CDR3 runs 14 residues. The complete variable domain, with remaining parts taken from reference TRBV2 and TRBJ1-2, reads EPEVTQTPSHQVTQMGQEVILRCVPISNHLYFYWYRQILGQKVEFLVSFYNNEISEKSEIFDDQFSVERPDGSNFTLKIRSTKLEDSAMYFCASRTDRGAWEYTFGSGTRLTVV.

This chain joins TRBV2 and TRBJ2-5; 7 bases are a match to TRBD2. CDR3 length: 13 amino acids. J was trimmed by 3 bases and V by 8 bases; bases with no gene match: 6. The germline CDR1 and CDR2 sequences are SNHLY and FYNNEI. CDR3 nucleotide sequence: TGTGCCAGCTCCGGGGGAGGGGAAGAGACCCAGTACTTC. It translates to CASSGGGEETQYF.